A selection of T cell receptor beta chains follows, all from one sample in a study of identical twins. A single record per CDR3 protein comes from TCRdb applying MiXCR to the 5' RACE reads. The sample yields hundreds of thousands of distinct CDR3 sequences, around 9.6% seen once. Source material: memory (CD45RO+) T cells sorted from blood. These receptors all come from a woman aged 18-29 years in good health. Both conserved end residues are part of each CDR3. The order of the fields is V gene, J gene, clone size, D gene, CDR3 protein, CDR3 DNA. D genes are given only for firm matches. The listing skips clone size in some rows; elsewhere it reads once, few, many or a size class.

TRBV9	TRBJ1-1	few	NA	CASSVLQETEAFF	TGTGCCAGCAGCGTGTTACAGGAAACTGAAGCTTTCTTT
TRBV20-1	TRBJ1-1	few	NA	CSVRATRGNTEAFF	TGCAGTGTCAGAGCTACCCGGGGGAACACTGAAGCTTTCTTT
TRBV20-1	TRBJ1-6	few	NA	CSARVFQGESSPLHF	TGCAGTGCTAGAGTGTTCCAGGGAGAAAGTTCACCCCTCCACTTT
TRBV25-1	TRBJ2-7	once	TRBD1	CASSEKTGYEQYF	TGTGCCAGCAGTGAAAAGACAGGGTACGAGCAGTACTTC
TRBV20-1	TRBJ1-3	few	NA	CSARTRRLSSGNTIYF	TGCAGTGCTAGAACCCGGAGGCTGTCCTCTGGAAACACCATATATTTT
TRBV9	TRBJ2-3	few	NA	CASSVGWGRPRPDTQYF	TGTGCCAGCAGCGTAGGTTGGGGCCGGCCCCGTCCAGATACGCAGTATTTT
TRBV6-5	TRBJ1-1	NA	TRBD1	CASSTGGERAFF	TGTGCCAGCAGCACAGGGGGCGAGAGGGCTTTCTTT
TRBV9	TRBJ2-4	few	NA	CASSPHVAKNIQYF	TGTGCCAGCAGCCCCCACGTGGCCAAAAACATTCAGTACTTC
TRBV15	TRBJ1-5	NA	NA	CATSKQFGGQPQHF	TGTGCCACCAGCAAACAATTCGGGGGACAGCCCCAGCATTTT
TRBV20-1	TRBJ2-3	NA	NA	CSAMGLAPQSTDTQYF	TGCAGTGCTATGGGGTTAGCGCCCCAGAGCACAGATACGCAGTATTTT
TRBV12-3/TRBV12-4	TRBJ1-4	NA	NA	CASSFRVRAEKLFF	TGTGCCAGCAGTTTTAGGGTCCGAGCGGAAAAACTGTTTTTT
TRBV3-1	TRBJ1-3	NA	NA	CASSLGHLASGNTIYF	TGTGCCAGCAGCCTGGGACATCTCGCTTCTGGAAACACCATATATTTT
TRBV5-1	TRBJ2-5	few	TRBD2	CASSLSSGSGETQYF	TGCGCCAGCAGCTTGTCTAGCGGGTCCGGAGAGACCCAGTACTTC
TRBV7-9	TRBJ2-5	many	NA	CASSLETHQETQYF	TGTGCCAGCAGCTTAGAAACACATCAAGAGACCCAGTACTTC
TRBV6-4	TRBJ1-1	few	TRBD1	CASSRDSGLEAFF	TGTGCCAGCAGTAGGGACAGTGGATTAGAAGCTTTCTTT
TRBV29-1	TRBJ1-1	many	NA	CSVTQNTEAFF	TGCAGCGTTACACAGAACACTGAAGCTTTCTTT
TRBV7-2	TRBJ2-1	many	NA	CASSSALYNEQFF	TGTGCCAGCAGCTCGGCCCTCTACAATGAGCAGTTCTTC
TRBV11-2	TRBJ1-3	NA	NA	CASSLYRGNTIYF	TGTGCCAGCAGCTTATACCGAGGAAACACCATATATTTT
TRBV29-1	TRBJ2-1	few	NA	CSVAHDEQFF	TGCAGCGTTGCACACGATGAGCAGTTCTTC
TRBV20-1	TRBJ1-1	few	NA	CSASRLNTEAFF	TGCAGTGCTAGTCGGCTGAACACTGAAGCTTTCTTT
TRBV20-1	TRBJ2-5	NA	NA	CSASTQLQETQYF	TGCAGTGCTAGCACACAGCTACAAGAGACCCAGTACTTC
TRBV5-1	TRBJ2-7	few	TRBD2	CASSLEPIAGAYEQYF	TGCGCCAGCAGCTTGGAGCCCATAGCGGGGGCCTACGAGCAGTACTTC
TRBV7-2	TRBJ1-1	NA	NA	CASSLARWVNTEAFF	TGTGCCAGCAGCTTAGCCCGGTGGGTGAACACTGAAGCTTTCTTT
TRBV3-1	TRBJ2-5	few	NA	CASSQKAETQYF	TGTGCCAGCAGCCAAAAGGCAGAGACCCAGTACTTC
TRBV4-1	TRBJ2-5	NA	TRBD2	CASSQDPRGVQTQYF	TGCGCCAGCAGCCAAGATCCTCGGGGGGTGCAGACCCAGTACTTC
TRBV20-1	TRBJ1-2	NA	NA	CSALFPGRGGYTF	TGCAGTGCTTTATTCCCGGGACGGGGGGGCTACACCTTC
TRBV12-3/TRBV12-4	TRBJ2-2	many	TRBD2	CASSLGLAGSGELFF	TGTGCCAGCAGTTTAGGGCTAGCGGGTTCCGGGGAGCTGTTTTTT
TRBV11-3	TRBJ2-1	NA	TRBD2	CASSEAGGPYNEQFF	TGTGCCAGCAGCGAAGCGGGAGGACCTTACAATGAGCAGTTCTTC
TRBV11-2	TRBJ2-1	NA	TRBD1	CASSRLTGDNEQFF	TGTGCCAGCAGCCGGCTAACAGGGGACAATGAGCAGTTCTTC